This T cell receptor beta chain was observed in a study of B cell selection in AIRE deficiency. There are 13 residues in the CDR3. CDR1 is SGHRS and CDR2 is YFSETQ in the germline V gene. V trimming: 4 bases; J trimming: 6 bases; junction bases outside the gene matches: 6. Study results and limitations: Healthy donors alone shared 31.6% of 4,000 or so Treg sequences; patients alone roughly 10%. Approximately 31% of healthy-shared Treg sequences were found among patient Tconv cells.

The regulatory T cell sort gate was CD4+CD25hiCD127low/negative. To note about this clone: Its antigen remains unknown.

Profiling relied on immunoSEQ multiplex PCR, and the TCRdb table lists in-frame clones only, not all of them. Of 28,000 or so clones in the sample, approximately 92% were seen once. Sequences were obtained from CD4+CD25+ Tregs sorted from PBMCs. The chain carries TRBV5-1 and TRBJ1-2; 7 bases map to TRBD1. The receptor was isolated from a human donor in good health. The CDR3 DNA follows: TGCGCCAGCAGCACATCTACAGGGGATGGCTACACCTTC. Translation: CASSTSTGDGYTF.